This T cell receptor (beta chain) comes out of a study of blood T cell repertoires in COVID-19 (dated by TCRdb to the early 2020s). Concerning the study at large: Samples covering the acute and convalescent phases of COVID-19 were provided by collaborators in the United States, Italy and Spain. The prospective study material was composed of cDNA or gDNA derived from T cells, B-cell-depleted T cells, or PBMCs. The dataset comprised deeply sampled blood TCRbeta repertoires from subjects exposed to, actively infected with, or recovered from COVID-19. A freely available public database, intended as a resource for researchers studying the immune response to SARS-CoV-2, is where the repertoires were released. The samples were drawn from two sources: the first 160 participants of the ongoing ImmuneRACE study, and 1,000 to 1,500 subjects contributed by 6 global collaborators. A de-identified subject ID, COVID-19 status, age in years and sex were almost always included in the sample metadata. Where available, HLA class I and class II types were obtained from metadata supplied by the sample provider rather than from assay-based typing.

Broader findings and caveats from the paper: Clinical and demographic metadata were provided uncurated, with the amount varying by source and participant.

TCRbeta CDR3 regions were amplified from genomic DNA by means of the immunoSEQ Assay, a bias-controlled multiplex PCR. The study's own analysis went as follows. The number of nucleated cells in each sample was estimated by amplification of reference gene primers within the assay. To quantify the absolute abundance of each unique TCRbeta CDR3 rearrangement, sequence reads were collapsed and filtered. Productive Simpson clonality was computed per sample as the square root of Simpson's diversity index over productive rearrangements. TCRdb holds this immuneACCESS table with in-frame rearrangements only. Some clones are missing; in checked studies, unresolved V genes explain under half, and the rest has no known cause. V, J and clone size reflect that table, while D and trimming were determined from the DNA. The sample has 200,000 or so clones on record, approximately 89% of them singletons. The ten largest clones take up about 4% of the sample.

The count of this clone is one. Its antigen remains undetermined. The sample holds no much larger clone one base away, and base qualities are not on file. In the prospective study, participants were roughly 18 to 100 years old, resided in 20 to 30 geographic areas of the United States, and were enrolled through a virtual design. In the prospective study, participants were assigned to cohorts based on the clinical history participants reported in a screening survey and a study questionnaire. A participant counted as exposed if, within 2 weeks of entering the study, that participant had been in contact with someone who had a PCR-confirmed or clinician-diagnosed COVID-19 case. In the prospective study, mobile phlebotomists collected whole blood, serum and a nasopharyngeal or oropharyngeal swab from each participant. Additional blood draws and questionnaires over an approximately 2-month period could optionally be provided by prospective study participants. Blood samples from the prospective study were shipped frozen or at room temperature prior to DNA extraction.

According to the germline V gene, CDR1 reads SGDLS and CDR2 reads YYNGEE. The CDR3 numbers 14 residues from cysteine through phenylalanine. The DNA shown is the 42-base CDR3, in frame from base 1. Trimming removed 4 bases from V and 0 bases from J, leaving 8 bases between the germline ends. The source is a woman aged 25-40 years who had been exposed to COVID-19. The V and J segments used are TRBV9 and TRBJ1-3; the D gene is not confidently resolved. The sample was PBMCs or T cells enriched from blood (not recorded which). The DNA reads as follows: TGTGCCAGCAGCTACAAGAACTCTGGAAACACCATATATTTT. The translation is CASSYKNSGNTIYF.